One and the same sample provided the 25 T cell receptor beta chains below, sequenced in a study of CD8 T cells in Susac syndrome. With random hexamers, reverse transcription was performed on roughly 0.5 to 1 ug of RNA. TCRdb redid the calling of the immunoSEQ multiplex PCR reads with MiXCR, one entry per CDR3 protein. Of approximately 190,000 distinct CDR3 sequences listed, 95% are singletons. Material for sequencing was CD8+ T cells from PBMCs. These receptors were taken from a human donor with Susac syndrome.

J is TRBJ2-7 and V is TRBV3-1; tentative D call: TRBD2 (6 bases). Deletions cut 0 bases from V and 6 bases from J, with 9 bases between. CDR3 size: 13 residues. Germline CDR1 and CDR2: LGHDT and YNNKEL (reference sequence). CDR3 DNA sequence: TGTGCCAGCAGCCAAGAACCCGGGAGCGAGCAGTACTTC. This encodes CASSQEPGSEQYF.

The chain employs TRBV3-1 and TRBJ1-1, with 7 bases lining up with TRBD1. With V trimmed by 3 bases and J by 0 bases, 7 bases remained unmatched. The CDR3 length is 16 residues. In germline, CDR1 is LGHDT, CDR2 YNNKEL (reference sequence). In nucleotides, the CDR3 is TGTGCCAGCAGCCACCAAGGGACAGTTATGAACACTGAAGCTTTCTTT. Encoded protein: CASSHQGTVMNTEAFF.

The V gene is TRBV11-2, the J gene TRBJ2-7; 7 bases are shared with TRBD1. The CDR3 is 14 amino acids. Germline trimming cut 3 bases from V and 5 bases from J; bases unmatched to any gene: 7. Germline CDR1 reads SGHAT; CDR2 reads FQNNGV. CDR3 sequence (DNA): TGTGCCAGCAGCTTGCCACAGGGGATCGACGAGCAGTACTTC. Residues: CASSLPQGIDEQYF.

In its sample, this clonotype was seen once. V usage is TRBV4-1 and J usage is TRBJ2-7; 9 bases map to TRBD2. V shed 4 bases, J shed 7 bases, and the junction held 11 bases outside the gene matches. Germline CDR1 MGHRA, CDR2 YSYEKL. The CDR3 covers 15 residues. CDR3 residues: CASSRGGGARGEQYF. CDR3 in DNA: TGCGCCAGCAGCCGGGGCGGGGGGGCCAGGGGAGAGCAGTACTTC.

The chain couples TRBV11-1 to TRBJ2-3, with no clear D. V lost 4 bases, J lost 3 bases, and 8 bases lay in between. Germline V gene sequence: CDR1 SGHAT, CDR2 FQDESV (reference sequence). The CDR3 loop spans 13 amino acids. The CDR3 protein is CASSSLLTDTQYF. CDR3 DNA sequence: TGTGCCAGCAGCTCCTTACTGACAGATACGCAGTATTTT.

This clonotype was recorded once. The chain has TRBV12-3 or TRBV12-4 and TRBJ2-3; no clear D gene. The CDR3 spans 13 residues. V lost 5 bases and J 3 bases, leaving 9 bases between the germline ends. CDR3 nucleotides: TGTGCCAGCAGTCCCCGAAGGACAGATACGCAGTATTTT. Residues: CASSPRRTDTQYF.

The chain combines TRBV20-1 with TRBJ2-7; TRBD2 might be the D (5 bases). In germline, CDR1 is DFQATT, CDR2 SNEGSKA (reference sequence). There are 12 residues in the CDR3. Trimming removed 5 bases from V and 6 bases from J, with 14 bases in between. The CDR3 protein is CSALEDWREQYF. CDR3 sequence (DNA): TGCAGTGCTCTTGAGGACTGGCGCGAGCAGTACTTC.

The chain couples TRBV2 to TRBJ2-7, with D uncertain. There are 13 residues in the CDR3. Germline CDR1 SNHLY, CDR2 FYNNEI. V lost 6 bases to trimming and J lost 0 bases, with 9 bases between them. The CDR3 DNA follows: TGTGCCAGCAGAAACCAGGCCTCCTACGAGCAGTACTTC. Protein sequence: CASRNQASYEQYF.

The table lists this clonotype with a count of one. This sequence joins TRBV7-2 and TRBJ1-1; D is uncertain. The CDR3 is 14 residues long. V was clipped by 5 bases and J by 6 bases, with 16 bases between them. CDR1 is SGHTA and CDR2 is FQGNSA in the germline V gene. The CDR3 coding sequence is TGTGCCAGCAGCCCAATTAGCCCAATGGCTGAAGCTTTCTTT. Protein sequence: CASSPISPMAEAFF.

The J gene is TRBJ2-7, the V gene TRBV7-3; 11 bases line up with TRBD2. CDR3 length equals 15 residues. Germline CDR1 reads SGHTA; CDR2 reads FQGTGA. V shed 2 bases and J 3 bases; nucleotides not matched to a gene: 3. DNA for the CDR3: TGTGCCAGCAGCTTAGAAGGGACTAGCGGCTACGAGCAGTACTTC. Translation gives CASSLEGTSGYEQYF.

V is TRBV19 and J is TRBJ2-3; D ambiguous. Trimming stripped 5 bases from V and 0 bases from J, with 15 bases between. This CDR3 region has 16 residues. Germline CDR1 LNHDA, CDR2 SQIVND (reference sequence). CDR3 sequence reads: CASSAPGPRSTDTQYF. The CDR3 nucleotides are TGTGCCAGTAGTGCTCCCGGGCCCCGAAGCACAGATACGCAGTATTTT.

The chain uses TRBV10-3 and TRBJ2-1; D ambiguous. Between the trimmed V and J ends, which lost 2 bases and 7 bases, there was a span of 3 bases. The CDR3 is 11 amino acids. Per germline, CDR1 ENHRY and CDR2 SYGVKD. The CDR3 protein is CAISEGNEQFF. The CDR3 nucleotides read TGTGCCATCAGTGAGGGGAATGAGCAGTTCTTC.

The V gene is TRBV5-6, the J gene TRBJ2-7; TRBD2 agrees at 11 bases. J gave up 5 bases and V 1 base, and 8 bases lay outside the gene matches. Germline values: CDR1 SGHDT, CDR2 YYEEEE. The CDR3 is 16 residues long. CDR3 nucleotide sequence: TGTGCCAGCAGCTTGATGTTACTAGCGGGAGTCGACGAGCAGTACTTC. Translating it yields CASSLMLLAGVDEQYF.

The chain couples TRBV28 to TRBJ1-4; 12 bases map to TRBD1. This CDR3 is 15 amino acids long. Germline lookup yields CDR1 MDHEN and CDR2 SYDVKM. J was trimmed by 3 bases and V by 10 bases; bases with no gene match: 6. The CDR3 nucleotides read TGTGCCACACGGGACAGGGGGCAGTCTAATGAAAAACTGTTTTTT. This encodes CATRDRGQSNEKLFF. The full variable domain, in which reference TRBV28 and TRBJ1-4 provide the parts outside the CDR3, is DVKVTQSSRYLVKRTGEKVFLECVQDMDHENMFWYRQDPGLGLRLIYFSYDVKMKEKGDIPEGYSVSREKKERFSLILESASTNQTSMYLCATRDRGQSNEKLFFGSGTQLSVL.

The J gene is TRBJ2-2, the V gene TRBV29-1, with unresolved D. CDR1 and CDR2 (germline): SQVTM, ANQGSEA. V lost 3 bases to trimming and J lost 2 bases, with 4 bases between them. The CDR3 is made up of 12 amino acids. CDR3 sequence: CSVDSNTGELFF. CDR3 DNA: TGCAGCGTTGACAGTAACACCGGGGAGCTGTTTTTT.

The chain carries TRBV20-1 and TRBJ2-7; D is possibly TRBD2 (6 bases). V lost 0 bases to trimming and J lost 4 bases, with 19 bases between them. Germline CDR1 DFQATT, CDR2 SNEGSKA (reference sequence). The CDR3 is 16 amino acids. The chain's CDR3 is CSARDPSSRAGYEQYF. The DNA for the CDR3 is TGCAGTGCTAGAGACCCTTCCTCAAGGGCGGGGTACGAGCAGTACTTC.

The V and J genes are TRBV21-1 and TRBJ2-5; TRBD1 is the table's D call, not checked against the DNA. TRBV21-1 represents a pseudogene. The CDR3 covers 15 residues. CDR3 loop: CASKGLGGAQETQYF. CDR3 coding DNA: TGTGCCAGCAAGGGGCTCGGGGGTGCCCAAGAGACCCAGTACTTC.

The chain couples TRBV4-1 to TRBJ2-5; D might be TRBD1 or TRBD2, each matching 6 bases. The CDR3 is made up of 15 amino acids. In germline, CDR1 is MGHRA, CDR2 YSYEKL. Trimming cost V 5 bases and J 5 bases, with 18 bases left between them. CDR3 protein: CASSDPARGAETQYF. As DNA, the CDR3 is TGCGCCAGCAGCGACCCTGCTAGGGGGGCGGAGACCCAGTACTTC.

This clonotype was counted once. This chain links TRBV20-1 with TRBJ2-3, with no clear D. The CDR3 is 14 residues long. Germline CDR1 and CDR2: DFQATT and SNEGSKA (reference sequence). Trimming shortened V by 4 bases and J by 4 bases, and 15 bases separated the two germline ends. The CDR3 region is CSATETWMADTQYF. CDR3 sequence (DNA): TGCAGTGCTACCGAAACGTGGATGGCAGATACGCAGTATTTT.

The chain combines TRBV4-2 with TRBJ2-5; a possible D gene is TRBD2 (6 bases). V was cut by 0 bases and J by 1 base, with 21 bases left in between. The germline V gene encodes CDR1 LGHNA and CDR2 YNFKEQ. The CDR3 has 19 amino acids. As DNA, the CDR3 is TGTGCCAGCAGCCAAGATCTACCGGTAGCGGTGGGGTCCCAAGAGACCCAGTACTTC. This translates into CASSQDLPVAVGSQETQYF.

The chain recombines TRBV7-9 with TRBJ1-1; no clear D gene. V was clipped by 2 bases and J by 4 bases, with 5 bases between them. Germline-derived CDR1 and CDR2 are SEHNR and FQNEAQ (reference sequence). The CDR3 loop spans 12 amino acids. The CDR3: CASSLQATEAFF. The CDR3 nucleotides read TGTGCCAGCAGCTTACAAGCCACTGAAGCTTTCTTT.

CDR3 DNA sequence: TGTGCCAGCAGTTACCCCCCCCGGGACGCTTCCTACGAGCAGTACTTC. Its translation is CASSYPPRDASYEQYF. The chain has TRBV6-2 or TRBV6-3 and TRBJ2-7; D may be TRBD1 or TRBD2 (5 bases each). This CDR3 comprises 16 residues. V was trimmed by 2 bases and J by 1 base, leaving 15 bases between them. CDR1 MNHEY and CDR2 SVGEGT come from the germline V gene.

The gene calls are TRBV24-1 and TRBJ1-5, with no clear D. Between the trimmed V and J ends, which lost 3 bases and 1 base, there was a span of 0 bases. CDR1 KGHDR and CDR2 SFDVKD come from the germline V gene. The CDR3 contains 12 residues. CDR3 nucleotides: TGTGCCACCAGTGATAGCAATCAGCCCCAGCATTTT. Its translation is CATSDSNQPQHF.

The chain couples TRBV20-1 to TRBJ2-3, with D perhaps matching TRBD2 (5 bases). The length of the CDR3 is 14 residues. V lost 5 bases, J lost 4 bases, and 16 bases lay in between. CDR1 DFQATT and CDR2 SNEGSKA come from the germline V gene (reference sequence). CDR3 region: CSAHPGLVADTQYF. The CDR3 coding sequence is TGCAGTGCTCACCCGGGGTTGGTCGCAGATACGCAGTATTTT.

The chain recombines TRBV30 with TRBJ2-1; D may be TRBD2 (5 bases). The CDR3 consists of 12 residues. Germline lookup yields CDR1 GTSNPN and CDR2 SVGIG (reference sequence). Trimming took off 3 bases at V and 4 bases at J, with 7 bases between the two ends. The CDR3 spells CAWREDYNEQFF. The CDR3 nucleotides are TGTGCCTGGAGGGAGGATTACAATGAGCAGTTCTTC.